This TCR beta chain originates from a study of regulatory T cells in long-lasting Graves disease. The germline V gene encodes CDR1 SGHAT and CDR2 FQNNGV. Germline trimming cut 2 bases from V and 6 bases from J; bases unmatched to any gene: 5. CDR3 size: 14 residues. Arm-PCR with iRepertoire HTBI primers amplified the CDR3 regions for these TCR beta libraries. TCRdb re-called the multiplex PCR reads through MiXCR, storing one row per CDR3 protein. The data hold about 370,000 distinct CDR3 sequences, with around a sixth observed a single time. Time point given: newly diagnosed GD, antithyroid drugs for less than 3 months. The TCR library was prepared using RNA isolated from PBMCs. This clonotype occurred many times.

This clonotype was obtained from a female donor with Graves disease. Source: peripheral blood mononuclear cells (PBMCs), taken at new diagnosis, from a patient treated with antithyroid drugs. The V call is TRBV11-2, the J call TRBJ2-3, with 7 positions matching TRBD2. As DNA, the CDR3 is TGTGCCAGCAGCTTATTGGGAGGGGCGGATACGCAGTATTTT. This sequence encodes CASSLLGGADTQYF. Combining the CDR3 with reference TRBV11-2 and TRBJ2-3 gives the whole variable domain EAGVAQSPRYKIIEKRQSVAFWCNPISGHATLYWYQQILGQGPKLLIQFQNNGVVDDSQLPKDRFSAERLKGVDSTLKIQPAKLEDSAVYLCASSLLGGADTQYFGPGTRLTVL.